The text below deals with one T cell receptor (beta chain). V was pared by 3 bases and J by 3 bases, with 5 bases of the junction left unmatched. The CDR3 is made up of 14 amino acids. Germline V lookup: CDR1 SGDLS, CDR2 YYNGEE. The source of the sample is a study of blood T cell repertoires in COVID-19. TCRdb's copy holds only in-frame clones and misses some; the assay was immunoSEQ multiplex PCR. The table includes about 170,000 clones, about 88% detected once. Material: peripheral blood. J is TRBJ2-5 and V is TRBV9; 7 nucleotides align to TRBD2. This clonotype originated in a woman older than 75 in a cohort sampled during active or convalescent COVID-19. CDR3 nucleotides: TGTGCCAGCAGCGCCGTTGCGGGAGAAGAGACCCAGTACTTC. Translation: CASSAVAGEETQYF.